The present entry profiles one TCR beta chain with its context. What it recognizes is unknown. The data belong to a study of shared clonotypes between healthy human individuals. All donors were Caucasian adults living in Nashville, Tennessee. This CDR3 spans 15 amino acids. J gave up 4 bases and V 5 bases, and 8 bases lay outside the gene matches. Germline loops: CDR1 MNHNS, CDR2 SASEGT. Overall study results and limits: Unshared clonotypes carried lower generation probabilities than those common to all four donors. An expected dependence of interdonor clonotype sharing on sequencing depth was noted. The study found approximately 5% of naive CD4 clonotypes shared across a few donors.

Generated by immunoSEQ multiplex PCR, the TCRdb table keeps only in-frame clones and is missing some. The data hold approximately 2.5 million clones, with roughly 92% observed a single time. V and J are TRBV6-1 and TRBJ2-5; 9 bases are shared with TRBD2. The sample comprised naive CD4+ T cells sorted from blood. Indicated subset: CD45RA+ positively selected. The clonotype originates from a man in his late teens or twenties in good health. The CDR3 bases are TGTGCCAGCAGTTGGCAGCGGGAGGTGGGAGAGACCCAGTACTTC. It translates to CASSWQREVGETQYF.